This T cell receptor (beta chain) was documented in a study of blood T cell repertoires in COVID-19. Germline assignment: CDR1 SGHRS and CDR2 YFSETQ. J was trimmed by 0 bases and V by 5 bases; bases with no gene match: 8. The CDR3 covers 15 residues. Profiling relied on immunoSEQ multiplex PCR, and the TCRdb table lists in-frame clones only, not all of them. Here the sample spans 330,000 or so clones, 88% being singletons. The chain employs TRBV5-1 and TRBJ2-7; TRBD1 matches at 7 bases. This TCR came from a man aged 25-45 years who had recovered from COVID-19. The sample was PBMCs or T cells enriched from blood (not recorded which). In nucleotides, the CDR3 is TGCGCCAGCAGTGAGGGGGCAGCGAGCTCCTACGAGCAGTACTTC. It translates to CASSEGAASSYEQYF.